A selection of T cell receptor beta chains follows, all from one sample in a study of OX40 agonist ivuxolimab in advanced cancers. The repertoire was sequenced with immunoSEQ multiplex PCR; TCRdb's copy has only in-frame clones and lacks some. The sample contains tens of thousands of clones, approximately 85% of which appear only once. Here the sequenced sample was CD4+ or CD8+ T cells sorted from blood, taken in a trial of the OX40 agonist ivuxolimab. These receptors all come from an adult with an advanced solid tumor such as melanoma, head and neck, liver or kidney cancer. Each CDR3 is given with its conserved first and last residue. A D gene is named only where the DNA matches it firmly. Some rows have no size entry. The others give once, few or many, or a class for an expanded clone.

J gene,V gene,D gene,clone size,CDR3 DNA,CDR3 protein
TRBJ2-1,TRBV11-3,-,-,TGTGCCAGCAGCACCGAGGGTGGGGTGCATGAGCAGTTCTTC,CASSTEGGVHEQFF
TRBJ1-3,TRBV29-1,TRBD1,-,TGCAGCGCCAGAGGACAGGGGGCAATGTCTGGAAACACCATATATTTT,CSARGQGAMSGNTIYF
TRBJ2-2,TRBV19,-,-,TGTGCCAGTAGGGTCGACGGTACGAACACCGGGGAGCTGTTTTTT,CASRVDGTNTGELFF
TRBJ1-5,TRBV10-3,-,-,TGTGCCATCAGTGCCACAGGGAATAGCAATCAGCCCCAGCATTTT,CAISATGNSNQPQHF
TRBJ2-2,TRBV7-8,TRBD1,-,TGTGCCAGCAGCTCCGGGACAGCGAACACCGGGGAGCTGTTTTTT,CASSSGTANTGELFF
TRBJ1-5,TRBV6-1,-,-,TGTGCCAGCAGTGAATGGAGTTTCCAGCCCCAGCATTTT,CASSEWSFQPQHF
TRBJ2-7,TRBV25-1,-,-,TGTGCCAGCAGTGACAGTCTTGTGAGGGAGCAGTACTTC,CASSDSLVREQYF
TRBJ2-7,TRBV6-1,TRBD1,-,TGTGCCAGCAGTGGGCGTCAGGGGGCGCGTTACGAGCAGTACTTC,CASSGRQGARYEQYF
TRBJ2-1,TRBV14,TRBD1,-,TGTGCCAGCAGCCAAGTAGAACGGACAGGGCTGTTCTTC,CASSQVERTGLFF
TRBJ2-5,TRBV28,-,few,TGTGCCAGCAGCCCAGGGGCGGGGAAAGAGACCCAGTACTTC,CASSPGAGKETQYF
TRBJ2-5,TRBV5-1,-,-,TGCGCCAGCAGCTCCACCACCCTGCGCCAGGGGGAGACCCAGTACTTC,CASSSTTLRQGETQYF
TRBJ1-2,TRBV6-5,TRBD1,-,TGTGCCAGCAGTTACAGGGACAGGGGTTATGGCTACACCTTC,CASSYRDRGYGYTF
TRBJ2-3,TRBV14,-,-,TGTGCCAGCAGCCCTATGTGGAGGGGCGGAAGCACAGATACGCAGTATTTT,CASSPMWRGGSTDTQYF
TRBJ1-5,TRBV7-2,-,once,TGTGCCAGCAGCTTACGGGGACTGAACAATCAGCCCCAGCATTTT,CASSLRGLNNQPQHF
TRBJ2-3,TRBV6-1,-,few,TGTGCCAGCAAGGGGTTCCAGTACACAGATACGCAGTATTTT,CASKGFQYTDTQYF
TRBJ1-5,TRBV7-9,-,-,TGTGCCAGCAGCTTAGGCGTGGGAGGAAGCAATCAGCCCCAGCATTTT,CASSLGVGGSNQPQHF
TRBJ2-7,TRBV7-2,-,-,TGTGCCAGCAGCTCACAACAGCATGTTTACGAGCAGTACTTC,CASSSQQHVYEQYF
TRBJ2-1,TRBV27,TRBD2,-,TGTGCCAGCAGTTCACCGGGTAGCGGGAGAAACAATGAGCAGTTCTTC,CASSSPGSGRNNEQFF
TRBJ1-3,TRBV2,-,once,TGTGCCAGCAGTGAAGCCGCGGCAAACTCTGGAAACACCATATATTTT,CASSEAAANSGNTIYF
TRBJ2-1,TRBV9,TRBD2,-,TGTGCCAGCAGCGTAGGAAACAGAGGAGCGGGACTTTACAATGAGCAGTTCTTC,CASSVGNRGAGLYNEQFF
TRBJ1-2,TRBV27,TRBD1,-,TGTGCCAGCAGTACCACGACAGGGTCGATCGCTGGCGGCTACACCTTC,CASSTTTGSIAGGYTF